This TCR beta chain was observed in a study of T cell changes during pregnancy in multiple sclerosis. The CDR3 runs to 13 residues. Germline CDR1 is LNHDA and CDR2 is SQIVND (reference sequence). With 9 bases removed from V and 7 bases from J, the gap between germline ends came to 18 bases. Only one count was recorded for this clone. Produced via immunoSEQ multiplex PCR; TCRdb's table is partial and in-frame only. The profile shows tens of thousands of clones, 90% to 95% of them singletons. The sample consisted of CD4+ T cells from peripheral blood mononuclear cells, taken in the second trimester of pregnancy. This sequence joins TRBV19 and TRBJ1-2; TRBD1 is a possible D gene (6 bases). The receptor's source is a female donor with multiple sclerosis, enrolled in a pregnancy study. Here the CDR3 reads CASSEQGMGGYTF. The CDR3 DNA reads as TGTGCCAGCTCCGAACAGGGTATGGGTGGCTACACCTTC.